This entry lists 13 T cell receptor beta chains sequenced from one sample in a study of blood T cell repertoires in COVID-19. Some clones are missing from TCRdb's copy, which holds only in-frame ones; the method was immunoSEQ multiplex PCR. Here the sample spans approximately 250,000 clones, approximately 81% being singletons. Sequenced input: peripheral blood. These receptors were collected from a man aged 55 to 70 with acute or convalescent COVID-19.

The chain carries TRBV5-1 and TRBJ1-2; D is unresolved. Germline assignment: CDR1 SGHRS and CDR2 YFSETQ. Trimming removed 0 bases at V and 6 bases at J, with 12 bases between. The CDR3 covers 14 residues. The CDR3 nucleotides are TGCGCCAGCAGCTTGGTGGTCGGGGTGGATGGCTACACCTTC. Amino acid sequence: CASSLVVGVDGYTF.

The chain has TRBV5-1 and TRBJ1-2; 10 bases are shared with TRBD1. Germline values: CDR1 SGHRS, CDR2 YFSETQ. J gave up 7 bases and V 5 bases, and 23 bases lay outside the gene matches. The CDR3 is 19 amino acids. CDR3 nucleotide sequence: TGCGCCAGCAGGCGACAACCGACAGGGGGCGCGTTGGGCCTCGGTGGCTACACCTTC. It encodes CASRRQPTGGALGLGGYTF.

V and J are TRBV27 and TRBJ2-1; D perhaps matches TRBD1 (6 bases). Germline CDR1 MNHEY, CDR2 SMNVEV (reference sequence). The V end lost 0 bases, the J end lost 5 bases, and 14 bases lay between the germline ends. The CDR3 consists of 16 residues. The CDR3 sequence is CASSLSTGRANNEQFF. CDR3 in DNA: TGTGCCAGCAGTTTATCAACAGGGCGCGCTAACAATGAGCAGTTCTTC.

The J gene is TRBJ2-7, the V gene TRBV3-1 (or the pseudogene TRBV3-2), with 10 bases identical to TRBD1. V trimming: 5 bases; J trimming: 0 bases; junction bases outside the gene matches: 13. This CDR3 contains 18 residues. Germline assignment: CDR1 LGHDT and CDR2 YNNKEL (reference sequence). The CDR3 nucleotides read TGTGCCAGCAGCGAATCCTATCCGGGACAGGGGAGCTCCTACGAGCAGTACTTC. As protein: CASSESYPGQGSSYEQYF.

This clone was recorded only once. The chain has TRBV19 and TRBJ1-4; 7 nucleotides match TRBD1. Germline trimming cut 5 bases from V and 3 bases from J; bases unmatched to any gene: 6. The CDR3 loop spans 15 amino acids. Germline assignment: CDR1 LNHDA and CDR2 SQIVND (reference sequence). The CDR3 region has the DNA TGTGCCAGTAGTGAAACAGGGGTGTCTAATGAAAAACTGTTTTTT. Its translation: CASSETGVSNEKLFF.

This chain joins TRBV5-1 and TRBJ2-2; possible D gene TRBD2, 6 bases. The CDR3 covers 13 residues. Between the trimmed V and J ends, which lost 2 bases and 11 bases, there was a span of 13 bases. Germline V gene lookup returns CDR1 SGHRS and CDR2 YFSETQ. CDR3 protein: CASSLAGRIELFF. The DNA of the CDR3 is TGCGCCAGCAGCTTAGCGGGCCGTATAGAGCTGTTTTTT.

The chain carries TRBV5-1 and TRBJ2-3; D is undetermined. The CDR3 totals 13 residues. V was clipped by 0 bases and J by 4 bases, with 6 bases between them. Germline V CDR1 and CDR2: SGHRS, YFSETQ. CDR3 protein: CASSLESADTQYF. The CDR3 DNA reads TGCGCCAGCAGCTTGGAATCTGCAGATACGCAGTATTTT.

J is TRBJ1-5 and V is TRBV6-1; D unclear. Germline V gene lookup returns CDR1 MNHNS and CDR2 SASEGT. CDR3 length: 15 amino acids. With 2 bases removed from V and 2 bases from J, the gap between germline ends came to 10 bases. DNA of the CDR3: TGTGCCAGCAGTGAAAGTGGTGGGCGCAATCAGCCCCAGCATTTT. Its protein product is CASSESGGRNQPQHF.

The chain combines TRBV5-6 with TRBJ2-1; 7 nucleotides match TRBD1. Germline V gene lookup returns CDR1 SGHDT and CDR2 YYEEEE. This CDR3 contains 15 residues. The J segment lost 6 bases and the V segment lost 0 bases, leaving 6 bases of the junction unmatched. CDR3 in DNA: TGTGCCAGCAGCTTGGGACAGGGTTGGGGCAATGAGCAGTTCTTC. The encoded protein is CASSLGQGWGNEQFF.

The chain links TRBV5-1 to TRBJ2-1, with a weak D call TRBD2 (6 bases). Germline V gives CDR1 SGHRS, CDR2 YFSETQ. The germline V and J ends were trimmed by 0 bases and 8 bases, with 12 bases remaining between them. This CDR3 has 14 amino acids. CDR3 bases: TGCGCCAGCAGCTTGGAACTAGCTGCCCATGAGCAGTTCTTC. Residues: CASSLELAAHEQFF.

The V gene is TRBV7-3, the J gene TRBJ2-7; D uncertain. CDR3 length: 13 amino acids. Germline-derived CDR1 and CDR2 are SGHTA and FQGTGA. V was clipped by 6 bases and J by 3 bases, with 12 bases between them. CDR3 coding DNA: TGTGCCAGCAGTTCCGACACCAACTACGAGCAGTACTTC. Amino acids: CASSSDTNYEQYF.

The genes are TRBV18 and TRBJ2-7; 9 nucleotides line up with TRBD1. The germline CDR1 and CDR2 sequences are KGHSH and LQKENI. V dropped 2 bases and J dropped 2; count of bases not matched to a gene: 7. There are 16 residues in the CDR3. The CDR3 here is CASSPAAGTGTYEQYF. In DNA, the CDR3 is TGTGCCAGCTCACCAGCCGCAGGGACAGGGACCTACGAGCAGTACTTC. Using reference TRBV18 and TRBJ2-7 for the parts outside the CDR3, the full variable domain is NAGVMQNPRHLVRRRGQEARLRCSPMKGHSHVYWYRQLPEEGLKFMVYLQKENIIDESGMPKERFSAEFPKEGPSILRIQQVVRGDSAAYFCASSPAAGTGTYEQYFGPGTRLTVT.

This chain joins TRBV10-2 and TRBJ2-7; D is possibly TRBD1 (6 bases). V shed 7 bases and J shed 5 bases, with 12 bases lying between them. The germline gives CDR1 WSHSY, CDR2 SAAADI. The CDR3 covers 12 residues. CDR3 bases: TGCGCCAGCACCAGGACAGCGCACGAGCAGTACTTC. It codes for CASTRTAHEQYF.